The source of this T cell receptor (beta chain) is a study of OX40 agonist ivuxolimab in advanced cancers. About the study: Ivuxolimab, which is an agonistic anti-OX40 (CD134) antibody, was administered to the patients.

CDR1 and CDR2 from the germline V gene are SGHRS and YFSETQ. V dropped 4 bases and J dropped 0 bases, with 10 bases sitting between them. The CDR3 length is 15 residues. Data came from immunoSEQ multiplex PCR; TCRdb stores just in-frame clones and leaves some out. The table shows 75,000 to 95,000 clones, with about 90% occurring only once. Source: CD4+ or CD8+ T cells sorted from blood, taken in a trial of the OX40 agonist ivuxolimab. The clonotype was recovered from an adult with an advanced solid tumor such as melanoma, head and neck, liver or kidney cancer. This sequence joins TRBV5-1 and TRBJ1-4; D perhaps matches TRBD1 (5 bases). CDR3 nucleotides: TGCGCCAGCAGCCCCGGGGGTGCAACTAATGAAAAACTGTTTTTT. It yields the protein CASSPGGATNEKLFF. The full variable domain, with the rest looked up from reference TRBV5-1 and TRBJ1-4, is KAGVTQTPRYLIKTRGQQVTLSCSPISGHRSVSWYQQTPGQGLQFLFEYFSETQRNKGNFPGRFSGRQFSNSRSEMNVSTLELGDSALYLCASSPGGATNEKLFFGSGTQLSVL.